The 3 T cell receptor beta chains given below trace back to one sample, sequenced in a study of blood T cell repertoires in COVID-19. Profiled with immunoSEQ multiplex PCR; TCRdb holds only in-frame clones, not every one. Counted here are more than 65,000 clones, around 80% occurring once; the ten biggest clones make up 7% to 9%. Sequenced sample: peripheral blood. The origin of the receptors is a human donor in a cohort sampled during active COVID-19.

The rearrangement uses TRBV2 and TRBJ1-4; TRBD1 matches at 7 bases. J was trimmed by 5 bases and V by 0 bases; bases with no gene match: 3. Germline-derived CDR1 and CDR2 are SNHLY and FYNNEI. The CDR3 length is 15 residues. CDR3 amino acids: CASSEAGTANEKLFF. CDR3 nucleotides: TGTGCCAGCAGTGAAGCGGGGACAGCCAATGAAAAACTGTTTTTT.

The chain links TRBV27 to TRBJ1-5; D not resolved. CDR1 and CDR2 from the germline V gene are MNHEY and SMNVEV (reference sequence). The CDR3 has 15 amino acids. With 3 bases removed from V and 1 base from J, the gap between germline ends came to 10 bases. Here the CDR3 DNA reads TGTGCCAGCAGTTTGGGCGGGATGAGCAATCAGCCCCAGCATTTT. Encoded protein: CASSLGGMSNQPQHF.

V is TRBV4-1 and J is TRBJ2-7; 8 bases are shared with TRBD1. Germline V gene sequence: CDR1 MGHRA, CDR2 YSYEKL. This CDR3 is 14 amino acids long. Trimming took 4 bases from V and 3 from J; bases not matched to a gene: 5. The CDR3 sequence: CASSPGQGLYEQYF. In DNA, the CDR3 is TGCGCCAGCAGCCCCGGACAGGGTCTCTACGAGCAGTACTTC.